The clone carrying this T cell receptor beta chain has only a few counts. The antigen is not known. Noted time point: persistent/refractory GD, antithyroid drugs over 5 years with positive TRAb. The authors made the TCR library using RNA they extracted from PBMCs. An endocrinology department located in Xi'an, China, was where the patients came from. These data come from a study of regulatory T cells in long-lasting Graves disease. V shed 4 bases and J 8 bases; nucleotides not matched to a gene: 4. The CDR3 has 13 amino acids. CDR1 and CDR2 from the germline V gene are SGHRS and YFSETQ. Study-wide results and limits: Study of thyroid tissue was not done, with only peripheral blood studied. Among samples with persistent disease, TRBV28, TRBJ1-2 and TRBJ2-5 were favored. Comparison showed that persistent patients shared more public clonotypes (about 3,000) than new patients (about 880).

Arm-PCR of CDR3 regions with iRepertoire HTBI primers generated TCR beta libraries. MiXCR was run by TCRdb on the multiplex PCR reads, yielding one entry per CDR3 protein. The table lists roughly 450,000 distinct CDR3 sequences, about a fifth of them singletons. The genes are TRBV5-1 and TRBJ2-2; the match to TRBD1 covers 8 bases. The sample in question was peripheral blood mononuclear cells (PBMCs), obtained when the disease was refractory, from a patient treated with antithyroid drugs. The TCR sequence derives from a female donor with Graves disease. The CDR3 nucleotides read TGCGCCAGCAGCGGGGACAGGCCTGGGGAGCTGTTTTTT. As protein: CASSGDRPGELFF.